These 18 T cell receptor beta chains were sequenced from one sample in a study of T cells in Graves' hyperthyroidism and ophthalmopathy. RNA transcripts gave rise to amplified TCR beta CDR3 regions. The primer set for the first-round RT-PCR of the TCR CDR3 was HTBI. Each CDR3 protein is one row after TCRdb ran MiXCR on the multiplex PCR reads. This table holds just under 750,000 distinct CDR3 sequences, 30% to 40% found once. Sequencing used blood. The receptors come from a woman aged 40-49 years with Graves' hyperthyroidism.

The chain employs TRBV19 and TRBJ2-5; D gene unclear. Trimming removed 7 bases at V and 3 bases at J, with 21 bases between. The germline gives CDR1 LNHDA, CDR2 SQIVND (reference sequence). The CDR3 has 16 amino acids. The CDR3 spells CASTQQPSGAKETQYF. CDR3 DNA sequence: TGTGCCAGTACCCAACAACCGAGTGGAGCCAAAGAGACCCAGTACTTC.

In its sample, this clonotype was seen many times. This CDR3 reads CASSPGQGRETQYF. CDR3 bases: TGTGCCAGCAGCCCGGGACAGGGACGAGAGACCCAGTACTTC. This sequence joins TRBV7-2 and TRBJ2-5; TRBD1 matches at 9 bases. CDR1 is SGHTA, CDR2 FQGNSA, per germline. This CDR3 has 14 amino acids. Germline trimming cut 5 bases from V and 4 bases from J; bases unmatched to any gene: 5.

Ten or more counts support this clonotype. The chain combines TRBV4-2 with TRBJ1-1, with no clear D. Looked up from germline, CDR1 is LGHNA and CDR2 is YNFKEQ. V lost 1 base and J 4 bases, leaving 13 bases between the germline ends. The CDR3 has 15 residues. The chain's CDR3 is CASSQAYGVGTEAFF. CDR3 coding DNA: TGTGCCAGCAGCCAAGCGTACGGGGTGGGCACTGAAGCTTTCTTT.

Worth noting for this clonotype: A much larger clone differs from this one at a single base, so this may be a read error. This sequence joins TRBV6-1 and TRBJ1-6; TRBD1 aligns across 7 bases. The CDR3 is 14 residues long. Germline lookup yields CDR1 MNHNS and CDR2 SASEGT. V lost 5 bases to trimming and J lost 7 bases; unmatched junction nucleotides: 5. CDR3 amino acids: CASSRGQRNSPLHF. In DNA, the CDR3 is TGTGCCAGCAGTAGGGGACAGCGAAATTCACCCCTCCACTTT.

V is TRBV29-1 and J is TRBJ2-7; 8 nucleotides match TRBD1. CDR1 is SQVTM and CDR2 is ANQGSEA in the germline V gene. The CDR3 consists of 15 residues. J gave up 3 bases and V 7 bases, and 14 bases lay outside the gene matches. CDR3 sequence: CSAHDPGQENYEQYF. CDR3 nucleotide sequence: TGCAGCGCCCATGATCCGGGACAGGAGAACTACGAGCAGTACTTC.

This rearrangement joins TRBV20-1 to TRBJ2-5, with TRBD2 matching 9 bases. The germline V gene has CDR1 DFQATT and CDR2 SNEGSKA (reference sequence). The V and J ends lost 2 bases and 3 bases, in that order; junction bases with no gene match: 4. The CDR3 is 14 amino acids. In DNA, the CDR3 is TGCAGTGCTAGATTCCTAGCGGGGAAAGAGACCCAGTACTTC. It codes for CSARFLAGKETQYF.

The chain uses TRBV5-1 and TRBJ1-2; D is undetermined. The V end lost 1 base, the J end lost 0 bases, and 16 bases lay between the germline ends. The germline gives CDR1 SGHRS, CDR2 YFSETQ. CDR3 size: 17 residues. CDR3: CASSLPEPALSNYGYTF. The CDR3 DNA sequence: TGCGCCAGCAGCTTGCCAGAACCGGCCCTTTCTAACTATGGCTACACCTTC.

This clonotype was picked up a small number of times. The J gene is TRBJ2-5, the V gene TRBV7-9; TRBD1 matches at 8 bases. This CDR3 spans 16 amino acids. Per germline, CDR1 SEHNR and CDR2 FQNEAQ (reference sequence). J gave up 4 bases and V 3 bases, and 10 bases lay outside the gene matches. This CDR3 reads CASSLTLGQGGETQYF. In nucleotides, the CDR3 is TGTGCCAGCAGCTTGACCCTAGGACAGGGAGGAGAGACCCAGTACTTC.

This clonotype was counted between two and nine times. The V and J genes are TRBV12-3 or TRBV12-4 and TRBJ1-5; D remains unclear. V lost 4 bases to trimming and J lost 1 base, with 11 bases between them. The CDR3 extends over 15 amino acids. The CDR3 spells CASSYPGLSNQPQHF. Written as DNA, the CDR3 is TGTGCCAGCAGTTACCCCGGACTGAGCAATCAGCCCCAGCATTTT.

The chain is built from TRBV20-1 and TRBJ2-3; 7 positions agree with TRBD2. Per germline, CDR1 DFQATT and CDR2 SNEGSKA (reference sequence). This CDR3 has 16 residues. With V trimmed by 5 bases and J by 3 bases, 14 bases remained unmatched. The CDR3 region has the DNA TGCAGTGCTGACCTGGGGACTAAGGGATCGACAGATACGCAGTATTTT. This sequence encodes CSADLGTKGSTDTQYF.

V gene TRBV19 combines with J gene TRBJ2-5; D is possibly TRBD1 (5 bases). CDR1 and CDR2 (germline): LNHDA, SQIVND (reference sequence). The CDR3 has 13 residues. The ends were cut back, 6 bases at V and 5 bases at J, with 13 bases in the middle. CDR3 DNA: TGTGCCAGTAGGATCAGGGATTCGGAGACCCAGTACTTC. This codes for CASRIRDSETQYF.

This clonotype was recorded many times. This chain links TRBV15 with TRBJ2-7; a weak D match, TRBD1 (7 bases). The CDR3 is made up of 16 amino acids. The germline gives CDR1 LNHNV, CDR2 YYDKDF (reference sequence). V was trimmed by 2 bases and J by 2 bases, leaving 16 bases between them. The CDR3 nucleotides read TGTGCCACCAGCAGAATTGGAGGGGACAGCACCTACGAGCAGTACTTC. It codes for CATSRIGGDSTYEQYF.

This chain joins TRBV10-3 and TRBJ1-2; D might be TRBD1 (5 bases). The CDR3 has 13 amino acids. The germline CDR1 and CDR2 sequences are ENHRY and SYGVKD. The germline V and J ends were trimmed by 4 bases and 6 bases, with 12 bases remaining between them. The CDR3 region is CAISVGVVDGYTF. DNA for the CDR3: TGTGCCATCAGTGTGGGGGTTGTGGATGGCTACACCTTC.

This clonotype was found a few times. This chain's CDR3 is CSARDKFNEQYF. The CDR3, as DNA: TGCAGTGCTAGAGACAAGTTCAATGAGCAGTACTTC. This chain uses TRBV20-1 with TRBJ2-7; D is undetermined. From germline, CDR1 is DFQATT and CDR2 SNEGSKA (reference sequence). Trimming pared 0 bases from V and 7 bases from J, leaving 10 bases between. The CDR3 runs to 12 residues.

This clonotype was counted ten times or more. The rearrangement uses TRBV9 and TRBJ2-6, with a tentative D call TRBD1 (5 bases). CDR3 size: 16 residues. V was clipped by 2 bases and J by 0 bases, with 9 bases between them. Germline V gene sequence: CDR1 SGDLS, CDR2 YYNGEE. The CDR3 sequence: CASSVSGSSGANVLTF. The DNA for the CDR3 is TGTGCCAGCAGCGTTTCAGGGTCCTCTGGGGCCAACGTCCTGACTTTC.

The chain links TRBV25-1 to TRBJ2-6, with D possibly TRBD1 on 6 matching bases. CDR3 size: 15 residues. CDR1 and CDR2 from the germline V gene are MGHDK and SYGVNS. V lost 5 bases, J lost 4 bases, and 12 bases lay in between. The DNA for the CDR3 is TGTGCCAGCAGTTTATGGGGGCCCGGGGCCAACGTCCTGACTTTC. This codes for CASSLWGPGANVLTF.

This chain uses TRBV11-2 with TRBJ2-7, with TRBD1 as a possible D gene (5 bases). Looked up from germline, CDR1 is SGHAT and CDR2 is FQNNGV. The germline V and J ends were trimmed by 2 bases and 7 bases, with 21 bases remaining between them. CDR3 size: 16 residues. The CDR3 sequence: CASSLRAKGRGDEQYF. For the CDR3, the DNA is TGTGCCAGCAGCTTACGAGCAAAGGGTAGGGGTGATGAGCAGTACTTC.

This clonotype was found a few times. This chain connects TRBV6-5 to TRBJ1-5; no firm D call. Germline assignment: CDR1 MNHEY and CDR2 SVGAGI. The CDR3 spans 16 residues. Trimming pared 0 bases from V and 1 base from J, leaving 10 bases between. The DNA of the CDR3 is TGTGCCAGCAGTTACTCAGAGTTTCGGAGCAATCAGCCCCAGCATTTT. Amino acid sequence: CASSYSEFRSNQPQHF.